This entry lists 30 T cell receptor beta chains sequenced from one sample in a study of technical replicates of blood from a few donors. Profiled with immunoSEQ multiplex PCR; TCRdb holds only in-frame clones, not every one. The table records approximately 73,000 clones, around 92% of them present only once. The sample comprised T cells isolated from PBMCs. The receptors were gathered from a human donor in good health.

The rearrangement joins TRBV27 to TRBJ2-5; 8 nucleotides line up with TRBD1. In germline, CDR1 is MNHEY, CDR2 SMNVEV (reference sequence). V shed 2 bases, J shed 9 bases, and the junction held 5 bases outside the gene matches. The CDR3 length is 13 residues. The CDR3 loop reads CASSLKTDRAQYF. The CDR3 DNA reads TGTGCCAGCAGTTTAAAAACGGACAGGGCCCAGTACTTC.

The DNA for the CDR3 is TGTGCCAGCAGCCGGACTAGCGGGAGGCACGAGACCCAGTACTTC. This gives the protein CASSRTSGRHETQYF. The chain has TRBV6-5 and TRBJ2-5; 14 positions agree with TRBD2. Germline CDR1 reads MNHEY; CDR2 reads SVGAGI. The ends lost 6 bases at V and 5 bases at J; junction bases unmatched: 5. The CDR3 runs 15 residues.

The chain links TRBV11-2 to TRBJ2-7, with D perhaps matching TRBD1 (5 bases). The CDR3 runs to 14 residues. Germline CDR1 is SGHAT and CDR2 is FQNNGV. V lost 1 base and J lost 7, with 14 bases in between. CDR3 amino acids: CASSLAGRSGEQYF. The CDR3 DNA reads TGTGCCAGCAGCTTAGCAGGGCGAAGTGGGGAGCAGTACTTC. The full variable domain, in which reference TRBV11-2 and TRBJ2-7 provide the parts outside the CDR3, is EAGVAQSPRYKIIEKRQSVAFWCNPISGHATLYWYQQILGQGPKLLIQFQNNGVVDDSQLPKDRFSAERLKGVDSTLKIQPAKLEDSAVYLCASSLAGRSGEQYFGPGTRLTVT.

This clone was detected only once. V gene TRBV2 combines with J gene TRBJ2-1; a possible D gene is TRBD2 (6 bases). The CDR3 contains 12 residues. V was cut by 8 bases and J by 6 bases, with 11 bases left in between. Germline-derived CDR1 and CDR2 are SNHLY and FYNNEI. DNA of the CDR3: TGTGCCAGCGGGAGGACTCCCAATGAGCAGTTCTTC. Amino acid sequence: CASGRTPNEQFF.

The chain recombines TRBV28 with TRBJ1-2, with TRBD1 matching 10 bases. The CDR3 is 15 residues long. V was clipped by 5 bases and J by 3 bases; unmatched bases: 6. CDR1 is MDHEN and CDR2 is SYDVKM in the germline V gene. The CDR3 loop is CASSLAGQGDYGYTF. As DNA, the CDR3 is TGTGCCAGCAGTCTCGCCGGACAGGGGGACTATGGCTACACCTTC.

The J gene is TRBJ1-2, the V gene TRBV30; 7 nucleotides align to TRBD1. V trimming: 3 bases; J trimming: 5 bases; junction bases outside the gene matches: 15. This CDR3 has 16 residues. Germline CDR1 GTSNPN, CDR2 SVGIG (reference sequence). In DNA form, the CDR3 reads TGTGCCTGGAGGTACAGGGACAGCCGCTCCCTTTATGGCTACACCTTC. This gives the protein CAWRYRDSRSLYGYTF.

V is TRBV5-6 and J is TRBJ2-7; no reliable D call. This CDR3 spans 12 amino acids. The V end lost 3 bases, the J end lost 4 bases, and 8 bases lay between the germline ends. Germline CDR1 SGHDT, CDR2 YYEEEE. The CDR3 DNA reads as TGTGCCAGCAGCTATCTGAGGTACGAGCAGTACTTC. The encoded protein is CASSYLRYEQYF.

V gene TRBV27 combines with J gene TRBJ1-2; a possible D gene is TRBD1 (6 bases). Trimming took off 2 bases at V and 6 bases at J, with 7 bases between the two ends. The CDR3 contains 12 residues. Germline V gives CDR1 MNHEY, CDR2 SMNVEV (reference sequence). CDR3 amino acids: CASSLGGHGYTF. The DNA of the CDR3 is TGTGCCAGCAGTTTAGGGGGCCATGGCTACACCTTC.

V and J are TRBV7-2 and TRBJ2-7; D call uncertain. Trimming took off 4 bases at V and 2 bases at J, with 15 bases between the two ends. CDR3 length: 15 amino acids. Germline V lookup: CDR1 SGHTA, CDR2 FQGNSA. CDR3 in amino acids: CASSYHSIGAYEQYF. As DNA, the CDR3 is TGTGCCAGCAGCTATCACTCTATAGGAGCCTACGAGCAGTACTTC.

V gene TRBV11-3 combines with J gene TRBJ1-1; D remains unclear. From germline, CDR1 is SGHNT and CDR2 YENEEA. The V and J ends lost 1 base and 6 bases respectively, with 9 bases between them. The CDR3 is made up of 13 amino acids. CDR3 region: CASSLAGRSEAFF. DNA of the CDR3: TGTGCCAGCAGCTTAGCGGGAAGGTCTGAAGCTTTCTTT.

The rearrangement links TRBV29-1 to TRBJ1-3; a weak D match, TRBD1 (6 bases). The germline CDR1 and CDR2 sequences are SQVTM and ANQGSEA. V was clipped by 4 bases and J by 4 bases, with 11 bases between them. The CDR3 consists of 13 residues. The CDR3 reads CSVATGTGNTIYF. The CDR3 bases are TGCAGCGTTGCCACAGGGACAGGAAACACCATATATTTT.

A few counts support this clone. The CDR3 here is CASSQAGTEAFF. As DNA, the CDR3 is TGTGCCAGCAGCCAGGCCGGGACAGAAGCTTTCTTT. This chain links TRBV5-4 with TRBJ1-1; D is perhaps TRBD1 (6 bases). There are 12 residues in the CDR3. The germline CDR1 and CDR2 sequences are SGHNT and YYREEE (reference sequence). Trimming took off 4 bases at V and 8 bases at J, with 12 bases between the two ends. Supplemented by reference TRBV5-4 and TRBJ1-1, the full variable domain reads ETGVTQSPTHLIKTRGQQVTLRCSSQSGHNTVSWYQQALGQGPQFIFQYYREEENGRGNFPPRFSGLQFPNYSSELNVNALELDDSALYLCASSQAGTEAFFGQGTRLTVV.

This chain joins TRBV9 and TRBJ2-1; 10 nucleotides match TRBD1. The CDR3 has 14 residues. The V and J ends lost 7 bases and 8 bases, in that order; junction bases with no gene match: 9. Germline CDR1 SGDLS, CDR2 YYNGEE. The DNA for the CDR3 is TGTGCCAGCGGGGGGACAGGGGCGGAGGATGAGCAGTTCTTC. Encoded protein: CASGGTGAEDEQFF.

This chain uses TRBV7-2 with TRBJ2-1; 8 nucleotides match TRBD1. The V gene's germline CDR1 is SGHTA and CDR2 FQGNSA. V lost 4 bases to trimming and J lost 10 bases; unmatched junction nucleotides: 12. This CDR3 contains 15 residues. This CDR3 reads CASSSRPGQAAEQFF. CDR3 nucleotide sequence: TGTGCCAGCAGCTCCCGACCGGGACAGGCAGCGGAGCAGTTCTTC.

The chain is built from TRBV27 and TRBJ2-1, with 9 bases fitting TRBD1. Looked up from germline, CDR1 is MNHEY and CDR2 is SMNVEV (reference sequence). This CDR3 comprises 17 residues. The V segment lost 5 bases and the J segment 4 bases; nucleotides outside the gene matches: 12. CDR3 loop: CASSPFFVGQGYNEQFF. The CDR3 bases are TGTGCCAGCAGTCCGTTTTTTGTAGGACAGGGGTACAATGAGCAGTTCTTC.

This chain links TRBV11-3 with TRBJ2-5; TRBD2 is a possible D gene (6 bases). Germline lookup yields CDR1 SGHNT and CDR2 YENEEA. The germline V and J ends were trimmed by 1 base and 4 bases, with 13 bases remaining between them. This CDR3 comprises 15 residues. The CDR3 DNA sequence: TGTGCCAGCAGCTTAGGACTAGATCCCCGAGAGACCCAGTACTTC. As protein: CASSLGLDPRETQYF.

In its sample, this clone was seen once. V and J are TRBV7-2 and TRBJ2-2, with 10 positions matching TRBD1. CDR3 length equals 16 residues. V lost 4 bases to trimming and J lost 5 bases; unmatched junction nucleotides: 7. CDR1 SGHTA and CDR2 FQGNSA come from the germline V gene. CDR3 protein: CASSWTGGKQTGELFF. In DNA form, the CDR3 reads TGTGCCAGCAGCTGGACAGGGGGAAAGCAGACCGGGGAGCTGTTTTTT. Based on the CDR3 plus reference TRBV7-2 and TRBJ2-2, the full variable domain is GAGVSQSPSNKVTEKGKDVELRCDPISGHTALYWYRQSLGQGLEFLIYFQGNSAPDKSGLPSDRFSAERTGGSVSTLTIQRTQQEDSAVYLCASSWTGGKQTGELFFGEGSRLTVL.

The V gene is TRBV27, the J gene TRBJ2-7; TRBD2 matches at 12 bases. The CDR3 has 17 amino acids. The V segment lost 1 base and the J segment 5 bases; nucleotides outside the gene matches: 9. Germline CDR1 reads MNHEY; CDR2 reads SMNVEV (reference sequence). In DNA, the CDR3 is TGTGCCAGCAGTTTATTGCTAGCGGGAGGGCCTAGGCACGAGCAGTACTTC. Protein sequence: CASSLLLAGGPRHEQYF.

The rearrangement uses TRBV11-2 and TRBJ2-1; 7 bases are a match to TRBD2. The CDR3 is 15 amino acids. The V gene's germline CDR1 is SGHAT and CDR2 FQNNGV. Germline trimming cut 2 bases from V and 9 bases from J; bases unmatched to any gene: 10. CDR3 loop: CASSLLGGFSGEQFF. The CDR3 DNA is TGTGCCAGCAGCTTATTGGGAGGGTTTAGCGGTGAGCAGTTCTTC.

The chain is built from TRBV14 and TRBJ2-1, with D possibly TRBD2 on 5 matching bases. Germline V gives CDR1 SGHDN, CDR2 FVKESK. CDR3 length equals 16 residues. The V and J ends lost 4 bases and 9 bases respectively, with 22 bases between them. The CDR3 region is CASSPAFYAPEGEQFF. The DNA of the CDR3 is TGTGCCAGCAGCCCTGCCTTCTACGCACCAGAGGGTGAGCAGTTCTTC. Combining the CDR3 with reference TRBV14 and TRBJ2-1 gives the whole variable domain EAGVTQFPSHSVIEKGQTVTLRCDPISGHDNLYWYRRVMGKEIKFLLHFVKESKQDESGMPNNRFLAERTGGTYSTLKVQPAELEDSGVYFCASSPAFYAPEGEQFFGPGTRLTVL.

The V gene is TRBV11-2, the J gene TRBJ2-7; D might be TRBD1 (5 bases). Germline V gene lookup returns CDR1 SGHAT and CDR2 FQNNGV. This CDR3 region has 17 residues. Trimming took off 2 bases at V and 2 bases at J, with 19 bases between the two ends. CDR3 loop: CASSLFLGVVGAYEQYF. For the CDR3, the DNA is TGTGCCAGCAGCTTATTCCTAGGGGTTGTAGGCGCCTACGAGCAGTACTTC.

The V gene is TRBV5-4, the J gene TRBJ2-7, with TRBD1 identical over 8 bases. The length of the CDR3 is 14 residues. CDR1 SGHNT and CDR2 YYREEE come from the germline V gene (reference sequence). V trimming: 5 bases; J trimming: 2 bases; junction bases outside the gene matches: 6. The CDR3 DNA reads as TGTGCCAGCAGTCCAGACAGGGGAGCCTACGAGCAGTACTTC. It translates to CASSPDRGAYEQYF.

This clone occurred once. The chain is built from TRBV10-3 and TRBJ1-2, with D possibly TRBD1 on 5 matching bases. Between the trimmed V and J ends, which lost 3 bases and 7 bases, there was a span of 12 bases. CDR1 is ENHRY and CDR2 is SYGVKD in the germline V gene. CDR3 length: 13 amino acids. CDR3 nucleotides: TGTGCCATCAGTGAAGGGCAGGGTCTTGGCTACACCTTC. Protein product: CAISEGQGLGYTF.

The rearrangement uses TRBV7-9 and TRBJ2-1; TRBD2 matches 9 bases. This CDR3 is 14 amino acids long. Germline trimming cut 3 bases from V and 8 bases from J; bases unmatched to any gene: 5. Germline assignment: CDR1 SEHNR and CDR2 FQNEAQ (reference sequence). This CDR3 is CASSLGGRADEQFF. CDR3 nucleotides: TGTGCCAGCAGCTTGGGCGGGAGGGCTGATGAGCAGTTCTTC.

V is TRBV28 and J is TRBJ1-3; tentatively, D is TRBD1 (6 bases). The length of the CDR3 is 13 residues. V shed 9 bases and J shed 8 bases, with 17 bases lying between them. Germline assignment: CDR1 MDHEN and CDR2 SYDVKM. The CDR3 coding sequence is TGTGCCAGTTGGACAGTGGGGGTACACACCATATATTTT. Residues: CASWTVGVHTIYF.

This clone was detected only once. This chain connects TRBV5-1 to TRBJ2-1; 7 nucleotides agree with TRBD2. The length of the CDR3 is 13 residues. Germline CDR1 is SGHRS and CDR2 is YFSETQ. The trim removed 4 bases at V and 15 bases at J, leaving 13 bases unmatched. The CDR3 region is CASSPKEAGRVFF. The CDR3 DNA is TGCGCCAGCAGCCCCAAGGAAGCGGGAAGGGTGTTCTTC.

The chain couples TRBV19 to TRBJ1-4; tentatively, D is TRBD1 (5 bases). CDR1 is LNHDA and CDR2 is SQIVND in the germline V gene (reference sequence). CDR3 length: 14 residues. Trimming took 3 bases from V and 5 from J, leaving 10 bases between them. CDR3 protein: CASSILGGNEKLFF. CDR3 nucleotides: TGTGCCAGTAGTATTCTCGGGGGGAATGAAAAACTGTTTTTT.

CDR3 DNA: TGTGCCAGCAGCTCTAGCAGTATCCGGGGAGATCGAGAGACCCAGTACTTC. Translating gives CASSSSSIRGDRETQYF. The genes are TRBV9 and TRBJ2-5, with a possible D match to TRBD2 (5 bases). The CDR3 is 17 residues long. Deletions cut 4 bases from V and 4 bases from J, with 23 bases between. Germline V gene lookup returns CDR1 SGDLS and CDR2 YYNGEE.

This chain connects TRBV4-1 to TRBJ2-7; 9 nucleotides match TRBD1. The trim removed 0 bases at V and 2 bases at J, leaving 5 bases unmatched. This CDR3 comprises 16 residues. The germline V gene encodes CDR1 MGHRA and CDR2 YSYEKL. CDR3 DNA sequence: TGCGCCAGCAGCCAAGATTACCGGGACAGGGCCTACGAGCAGTACTTC. Amino acids: CASSQDYRDRAYEQYF.

The J gene is TRBJ2-7, the V gene TRBV6-1, with 7 bases fitting TRBD2. V was clipped by 3 bases and J by 2 bases; unmatched bases: 4. The germline V gene has CDR1 MNHNS and CDR2 SASEGT. The CDR3 runs 14 residues. This CDR3 is CASSDIGLAYEQYF. Here the CDR3 DNA reads TGTGCCAGCAGTGACATAGGACTAGCCTACGAGCAGTACTTC.